Given below is one TCR beta chain in context. One to two pinch biopsies were taken from the rectum during colonoscopy. Assay: immunoSEQ multiplex PCR; the TCRdb copy retains only in-frame clones and omits some. The repertoire has approximately 13,000 clones, around 77% of them found once; the top ten carry 4% to 5%. In germline, CDR1 is MNHEY, CDR2 SMNVEV (reference sequence). Trimming took 1 base from V and 6 from J, leaving 18 bases between them. The CDR3 sequence is 16 residues long. This record comes from a study of pediatric ulcerative colitis. The clonotype was recovered from a boy under 18 who was a control in a study of pediatric ulcerative colitis. Sample: gut tissue. V gene TRBV27 combines with J gene TRBJ1-2; D perhaps matches TRBD1 (5 bases). The CDR3 DNA is TGTGCCAGCAGTTTATTAGTAGGGGTTCAACGCCATGGCTACACCTTC. Its protein product is CASSLLVGVQRHGYTF.